This T cell receptor beta chain was sequenced during a study of CD8 T cells in ankylosing spondylitis. Broader study findings: About 8 highly homologous variants made up a TCR beta motif, and this motif appeared characteristic of ankylosing spondylitis blood.

A remark on this clonotype: The antigen remains undetermined.

Using its own MiXCR run on the 5' RACE reads, TCRdb lists one record per CDR3 protein. The sample consists of under 450,000 distinct CDR3 sequences, roughly 18% of them appearing once. The germline V gene encodes CDR1 SNHLY and CDR2 FYNNEI. The V end lost 8 bases, the J end lost 1 base, and 11 bases lay between the germline ends. This CDR3 comprises 13 residues. The sample was blood, either unsorted or a sorted T cell fraction (not recorded which). J is TRBJ1-1 and V is TRBV2; D is unclear. The receptor was derived from a male donor with ankylosing spondylitis. CDR3 coding DNA: TGTGCCAGCTCGGGTCCTCCGAACACTGAAGCTTTCTTT. Amino acids: CASSGPPNTEAFF. The full variable domain, in which reference TRBV2 and TRBJ1-1 provide the parts outside the CDR3, is EPEVTQTPSHQVTQMGQEVILRCVPISNHLYFYWYRQILGQKVEFLVSFYNNEISEKSEIFDDQFSVERPDGSNFTLKIRSTKLEDSAMYFCASSGPPNTEAFFGQGTRLTVV.